This paragraph reports one TCR beta chain. Its recognized antigen is unknown. No much larger clone is present one base from it, and per-base qualities are unavailable. Patients with autoimmune disease history or receiving systemic immunosuppression were excluded from the trial. In every dose cohort, peripheral blood was drawn for TCR sequencing at baseline, cycle 4 day 1, and cycle 7 day 1. The samples were taken from a phase I, first-in-human, multicenter, open-label dose-escalation trial of ivuxolimab. Adults with locally advanced or metastatic melanoma, renal cell, hepatocellular, or head and neck squamous cell carcinoma were enrolled in the trial. Before TCR sequencing, CD4+ T cells and CD8+ T cells were sorted from peripheral blood as separate populations. This entry comes from a study of OX40 agonist ivuxolimab in advanced cancers. Study-wide context: The costimulatory receptor OX40 (CD134) was targeted by ivuxolimab, a fully human IgG2 agonistic monoclonal antibody. The purpose of peripheral TCRbeta sequencing was to test whether ivuxolimab changed TCR sequence diversity and led to clonal T-cell expansion. Partial responses occurred in three dose-escalation patients, of whom one had hepatocellular carcinoma and two had cutaneous melanoma. The paper describes the monotherapy dose-escalation part (N of about 54 patients) of the phase I trial of ivuxolimab. Intravenous ivuxolimab was administered to patients every 2 weeks at six dose levels: 0.01, 0.1, 0.3, 1.5, 3 and 10 mg/kg. The dose-escalation cohort was about 86% male with a mean age of about 65 years, ranging from roughly 23 to 85. Of the roughly 53 patients in dose escalation, about 20 had hepatocellular carcinoma, roughly 15 had melanoma, 9 had renal cell carcinoma and 9 had head and neck cancer. Patients were allowed to have had prior anti-PD-1, anti-PD-L1 or anti-CTLA-4 therapy, and approximately 37% of the dose-escalation patients had been treated with checkpoint inhibitors. General findings and caveats noted by the study authors: On average, CD8+ T cells showed more expanded clones than CD4+ T cells after ivuxolimab. The antigen specificity of the peripheral T cells that underwent clonal expansion was not determined. Low levels of normalized T-cell clonal expansion were also seen in some patients who did not respond. In the 0.1-3.0 mg/kg groups, partial responders were among the patients with the lowest normalized peripheral clonal expansion, particularly in CD8+ T cells. At doses from 0.1 to 3.0 mg/kg, clonal expansion was seen in both CD4+ and CD8+ blood T cells between baseline and week 6.

The germline V gene gives CDR1 as SGHTA and CDR2 as FQGNSA. The CDR3 holds 14 amino acids from the cysteine to the phenylalanine. Kept here is only the CDR3 DNA, which spans 42 bases and is read in frame from base 1. Trimming costs V 5 bases and J 3 bases, and their ends lie 13 bases apart. To sequence the TCRbeta CDR3 region, genomic DNA was isolated from the sorted cells. The immunoSEQ Assay was used to sequence the TCRbeta CDR3 regions. Drawn from immuneACCESS, this table holds only the in-frame rearrangements with V and J called that TCRdb kept. Clones are partly lost; checked studies trace under half to an unresolved V gene and leave the rest unexplained. Within this sample are more than 60,000 clones, with 80% to 90% of them counted one time only. Jointly, the top ten make up roughly 0.22% of the sample.

The specimen was CD4+ or CD8+ T cells sorted from blood, collected in a trial of the OX40 agonist ivuxolimab. The sequence joins TRBV7-2 to TRBJ1-1; the D gene is possibly TRBD1, with 6 bases matching. The source of this sequence is an adult with an advanced solid tumor such as melanoma, head and neck, liver or kidney cancer. The CDR3 has the sequence CASSPRQVYTEAFF. The nucleotides are TGTGCCAGCAGCCCAAGACAGGTTTACACTGAAGCTTTCTTT.